The clone carrying this T cell receptor (beta chain) appeared once. These data belong to a study of blood T cell repertoires in COVID-19. Across the study: T cells, B-cell-depleted T cells, or PBMCs provided the cDNA or gDNA that served as material.

Libraries were prepared by immunoSEQ multiplex PCR; TCRdb keeps only in-frame clonotypes and omits some of them. The sample has fewer than 450,000 clones, 80% to 90% seen once. Germline V gene lookup returns CDR1 KGHDR and CDR2 SFDVKD. The CDR3 is 16 amino acids. The V gene end was trimmed by 3 bases and the J gene end by 2 bases; junction bases not matched to a gene: 5. Sequencing was carried out using peripheral blood. The chain combines TRBV24-1 with TRBJ2-3, with 9 bases lining up with TRBD2. This TCR derives from a woman between 50 and 59 years old with COVID-19, enrolled during active disease. The CDR3, as DNA: TGTGCCACCAGTGATCCCAGCGGGAGGACCACAGATACGCAGTATTTT. Its protein product is CATSDPSGRTTDTQYF.